This is a list of T cell receptor beta chains from one sample in a study of blood T cell repertoires in COVID-19. The repertoire was sequenced with immunoSEQ multiplex PCR; TCRdb's copy has only in-frame clones and lacks some. The data hold about 48,000 clones, with more than 75% observed a single time. The sample comprised peripheral blood. Receptor source: a woman aged 60-70 years with acute or convalescent COVID-19. The CDR3 runs from the conserved cysteine through the conserved F or W.

>TRBJ2-7|TRBV19
CASSGGAGSYEQYF
>TRBJ1-5|TRBV3-1/TRBV3-2
CASSRGTGARNQPQHF
>TRBJ1-1|TRBV25-1
CASRQTGFNTEAFF
>TRBJ2-7|TRBV5-1
CASRAGVSYEQYF
>TRBJ2-3|TRBV5-1
CASSPPSGDRDTQYF
>TRBJ1-2|TRBV7-2
CASSLGVRGGYTF
>TRBJ2-7|TRBV19
CASSSLGVYEQYF
>TRBJ2-2|TRBV27
CASSPPRRTGMFF
>TRBJ1-4|TRBV29-1
CSVAGGVGEKLFF
>TRBJ2-5|TRBV5-4
CASSPDRGTQTQYF
>TRBJ1-1|TRBV7-3
CASSSGGGETEAFF
>TRBJ1-1|TRBV5-1
CASNPTGVGNTEAFF